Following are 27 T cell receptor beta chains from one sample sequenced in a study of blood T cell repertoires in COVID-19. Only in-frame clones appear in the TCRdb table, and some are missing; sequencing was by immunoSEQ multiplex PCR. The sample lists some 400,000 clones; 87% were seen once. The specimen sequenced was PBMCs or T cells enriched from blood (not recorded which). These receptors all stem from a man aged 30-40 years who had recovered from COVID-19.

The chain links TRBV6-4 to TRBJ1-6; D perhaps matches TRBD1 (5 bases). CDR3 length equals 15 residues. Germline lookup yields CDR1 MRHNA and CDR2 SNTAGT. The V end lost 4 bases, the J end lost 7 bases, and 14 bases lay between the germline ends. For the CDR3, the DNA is TGTGCCAGCAGTGCCCGGGGGGTTGAGAATTCACCCCTCCACTTT. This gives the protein CASSARGVENSPLHF.

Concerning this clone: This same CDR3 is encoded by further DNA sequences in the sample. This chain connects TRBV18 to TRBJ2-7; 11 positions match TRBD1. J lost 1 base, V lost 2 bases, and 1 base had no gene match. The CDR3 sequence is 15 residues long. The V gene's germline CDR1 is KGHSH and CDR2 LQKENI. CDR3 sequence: CASSPGTGGSYEQYF. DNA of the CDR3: TGTGCCAGCTCACCAGGGACAGGGGGTTCCTACGAGCAGTACTTC.

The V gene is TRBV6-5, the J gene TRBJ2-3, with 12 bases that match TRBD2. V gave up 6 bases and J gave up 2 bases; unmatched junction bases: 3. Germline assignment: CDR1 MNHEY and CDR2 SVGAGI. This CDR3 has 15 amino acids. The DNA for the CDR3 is TGTGCCAGCAGGACTAGCGGGGGAAACACAGATACGCAGTATTTT. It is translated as CASRTSGGNTDTQYF.

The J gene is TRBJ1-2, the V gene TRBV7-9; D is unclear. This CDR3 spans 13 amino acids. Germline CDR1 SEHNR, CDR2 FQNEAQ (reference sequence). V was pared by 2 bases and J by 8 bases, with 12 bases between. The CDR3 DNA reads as TGTGCCAGCAGCTTACAGGAGGGCGTAGGCTACACCTTC. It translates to CASSLQEGVGYTF. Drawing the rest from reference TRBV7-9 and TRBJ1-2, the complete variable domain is DTGVSQNPRHKITKRGQNVTFRCDPISEHNRLYWYRQTLGQGPEFLTYFQNEAQLEKSRLLSDRFSAERPKGSFSTLEIQRTEQGDSAMYLCASSLQEGVGYTFGSGTRLTVV.

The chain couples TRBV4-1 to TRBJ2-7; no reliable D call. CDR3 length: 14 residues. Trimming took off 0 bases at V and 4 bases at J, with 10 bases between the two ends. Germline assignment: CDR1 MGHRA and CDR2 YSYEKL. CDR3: CASSQDNGLYEQYF. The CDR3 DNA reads TGCGCCAGCAGCCAAGATAACGGGTTGTACGAGCAGTACTTC.

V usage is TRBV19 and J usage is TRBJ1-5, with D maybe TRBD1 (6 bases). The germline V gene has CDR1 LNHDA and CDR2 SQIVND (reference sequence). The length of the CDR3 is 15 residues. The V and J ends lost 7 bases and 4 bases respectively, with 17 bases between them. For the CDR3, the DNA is TGTGCCAGTACCTTTAGATCAGACAGGAATCAGCCCCAGCATTTT. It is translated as CASTFRSDRNQPQHF.

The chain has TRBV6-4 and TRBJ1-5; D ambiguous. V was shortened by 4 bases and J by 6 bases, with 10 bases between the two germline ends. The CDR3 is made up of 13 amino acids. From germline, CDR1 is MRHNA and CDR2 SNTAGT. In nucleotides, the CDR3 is TGTGCCAGCAGTGCCCAGGCAGCTCAGCCCCAGCATTTT. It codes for CASSAQAAQPQHF.

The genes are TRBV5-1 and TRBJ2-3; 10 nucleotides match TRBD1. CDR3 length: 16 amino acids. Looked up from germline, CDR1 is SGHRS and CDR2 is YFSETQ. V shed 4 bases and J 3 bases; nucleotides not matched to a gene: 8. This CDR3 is CASSSSTGGVTDTQYF. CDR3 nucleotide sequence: TGCGCCAGCAGCAGTTCGACAGGGGGCGTAACAGATACGCAGTATTTT.

CDR3 amino acids: CASSEGPPATGELFF. As DNA, the CDR3 is TGTGCCAGCAGTGAAGGGCCACCTGCCACCGGGGAGCTGTTTTTT. The chain has TRBV6-1 and TRBJ2-2; D not resolved. CDR3 length: 15 amino acids. Germline CDR1 is MNHNS and CDR2 is SASEGT. The V end lost 1 base, the J end lost 4 bases, and 10 bases lay between the germline ends.

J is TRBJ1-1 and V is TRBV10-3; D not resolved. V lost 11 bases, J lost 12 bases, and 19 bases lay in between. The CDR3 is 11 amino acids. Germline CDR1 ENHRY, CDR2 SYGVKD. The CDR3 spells CASVSTYGSFF. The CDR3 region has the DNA TGTGCCTCCGTAAGCACCTATGGTTCTTTCTTT.

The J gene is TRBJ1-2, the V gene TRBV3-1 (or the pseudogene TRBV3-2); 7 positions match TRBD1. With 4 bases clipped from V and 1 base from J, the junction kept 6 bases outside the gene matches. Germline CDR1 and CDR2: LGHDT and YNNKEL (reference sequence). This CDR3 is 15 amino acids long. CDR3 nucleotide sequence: TGTGCCAGCAGCCGCCAGGACAGGAGTAACTATGGCTACACCTTC. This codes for CASSRQDRSNYGYTF.

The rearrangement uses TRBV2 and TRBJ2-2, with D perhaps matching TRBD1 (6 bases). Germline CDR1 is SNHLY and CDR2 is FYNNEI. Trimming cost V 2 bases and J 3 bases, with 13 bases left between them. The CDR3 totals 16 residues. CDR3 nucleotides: TGTGCCAGCAGTGAACGGACAGCCCAGGACACCGGGGAGCTGTTTTTT. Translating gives CASSERTAQDTGELFF.

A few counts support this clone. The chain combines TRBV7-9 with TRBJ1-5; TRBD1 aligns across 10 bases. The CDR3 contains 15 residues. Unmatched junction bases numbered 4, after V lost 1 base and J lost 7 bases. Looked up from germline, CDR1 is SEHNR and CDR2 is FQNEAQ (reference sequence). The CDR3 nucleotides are TGTGCCAGCAGCTTAGAGACAGGGGGCGACCAGCCCCAGCATTTT. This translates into CASSLETGGDQPQHF.

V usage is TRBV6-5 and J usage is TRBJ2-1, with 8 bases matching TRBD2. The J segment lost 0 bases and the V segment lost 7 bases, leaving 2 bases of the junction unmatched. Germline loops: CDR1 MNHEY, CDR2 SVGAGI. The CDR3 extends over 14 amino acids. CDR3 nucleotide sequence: TGTGCCAGCAAACTAGCGGTCTCCTACAATGAGCAGTTCTTC. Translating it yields CASKLAVSYNEQFF.

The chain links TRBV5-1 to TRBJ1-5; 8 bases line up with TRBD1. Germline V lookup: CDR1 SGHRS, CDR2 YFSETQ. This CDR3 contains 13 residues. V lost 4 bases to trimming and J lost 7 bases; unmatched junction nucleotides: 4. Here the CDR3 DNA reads TGCGCCAGCAGCGTGACAGGGGAGCAGCCCCAGCATTTT. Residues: CASSVTGEQPQHF.

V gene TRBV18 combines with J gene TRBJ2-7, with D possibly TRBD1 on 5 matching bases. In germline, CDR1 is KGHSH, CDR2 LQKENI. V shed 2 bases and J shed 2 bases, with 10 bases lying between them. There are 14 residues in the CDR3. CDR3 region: CASSPYRTTYEQYF. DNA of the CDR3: TGTGCCAGCTCACCATACCGGACAACCTACGAGCAGTACTTC.

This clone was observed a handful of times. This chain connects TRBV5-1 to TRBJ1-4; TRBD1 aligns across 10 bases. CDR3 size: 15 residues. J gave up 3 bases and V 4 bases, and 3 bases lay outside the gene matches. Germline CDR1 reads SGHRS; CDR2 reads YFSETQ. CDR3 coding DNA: TGCGCCAGCAGCATTGGGACAGGGGCTAATGAAAAACTGTTTTTT. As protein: CASSIGTGANEKLFF.

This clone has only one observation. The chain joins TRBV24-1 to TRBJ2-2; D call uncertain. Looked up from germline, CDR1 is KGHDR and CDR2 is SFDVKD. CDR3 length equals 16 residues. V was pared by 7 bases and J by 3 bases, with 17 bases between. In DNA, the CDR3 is TGTGCCACCAGCTCCCGCGGTCGATGGGACACCGGGGAGCTGTTTTTT. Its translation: CATSSRGRWDTGELFF.

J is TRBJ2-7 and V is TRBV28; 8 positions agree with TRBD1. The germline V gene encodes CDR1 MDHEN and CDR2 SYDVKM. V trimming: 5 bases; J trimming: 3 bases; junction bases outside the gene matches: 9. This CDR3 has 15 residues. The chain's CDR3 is CASSHRPGGNYEQYF. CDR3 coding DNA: TGTGCCAGCAGTCACCGCCCAGGGGGCAACTACGAGCAGTACTTC.

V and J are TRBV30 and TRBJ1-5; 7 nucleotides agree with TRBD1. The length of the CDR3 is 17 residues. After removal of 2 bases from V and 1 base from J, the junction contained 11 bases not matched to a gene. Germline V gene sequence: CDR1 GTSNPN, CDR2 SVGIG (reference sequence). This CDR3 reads CAWSRTRQGRSNQPQHF. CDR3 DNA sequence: TGTGCCTGGAGTCGAACTCGACAGGGAAGGAGCAATCAGCCCCAGCATTTT.

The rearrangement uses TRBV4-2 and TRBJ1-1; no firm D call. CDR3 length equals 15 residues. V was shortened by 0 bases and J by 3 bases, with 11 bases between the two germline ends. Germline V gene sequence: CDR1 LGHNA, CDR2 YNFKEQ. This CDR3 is CASSQDSGSYTEAFF. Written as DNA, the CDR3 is TGTGCCAGCAGCCAAGATAGCGGGAGTTACACTGAAGCTTTCTTT.

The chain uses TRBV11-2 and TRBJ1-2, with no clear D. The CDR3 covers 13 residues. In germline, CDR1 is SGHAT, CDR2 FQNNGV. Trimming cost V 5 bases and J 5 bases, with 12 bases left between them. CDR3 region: CASSTRSFYGYTF. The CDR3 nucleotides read TGTGCCAGCAGCACGAGGTCATTTTATGGCTACACCTTC.

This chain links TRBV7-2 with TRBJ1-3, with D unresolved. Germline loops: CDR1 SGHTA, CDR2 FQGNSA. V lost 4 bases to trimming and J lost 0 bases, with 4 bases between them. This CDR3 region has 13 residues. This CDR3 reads CASSSFSGNTIYF. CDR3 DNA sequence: TGTGCCAGCAGCTCCTTCTCTGGAAACACCATATATTTT. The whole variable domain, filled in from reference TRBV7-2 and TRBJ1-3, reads GAGVSQSPSNKVTEKGKDVELRCDPISGHTALYWYRQSLGQGLEFLIYFQGNSAPDKSGLPSDRFSAERTGGSVSTLTIQRTQQEDSAVYLCASSSFSGNTIYFGEGSWLTVV.

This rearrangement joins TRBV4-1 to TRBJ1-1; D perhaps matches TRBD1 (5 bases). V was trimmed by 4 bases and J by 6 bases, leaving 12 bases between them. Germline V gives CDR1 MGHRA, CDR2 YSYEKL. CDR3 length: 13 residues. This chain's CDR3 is CASSPGGGSEAFF. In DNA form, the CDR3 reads TGCGCCAGCAGCCCGGGCGGGGGTTCTGAAGCTTTCTTT.

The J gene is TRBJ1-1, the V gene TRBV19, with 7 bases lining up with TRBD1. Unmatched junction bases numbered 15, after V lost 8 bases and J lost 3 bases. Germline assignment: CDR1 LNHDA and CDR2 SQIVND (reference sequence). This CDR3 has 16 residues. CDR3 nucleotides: TGTGCCAGTTCCGGGACAGCCCTAAGCAGGGACACTGAAGCTTTCTTT. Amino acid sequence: CASSGTALSRDTEAFF. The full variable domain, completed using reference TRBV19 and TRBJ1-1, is DGGITQSPKYLFRKEGQNVTLSCEQNLNHDAMYWYRQDPGQGLRLIYYSQIVNDFQKGDIAEGYSVSREKKESFPLTVTSAQKNPTAFYLCASSGTALSRDTEAFFGQGTRLTVV.

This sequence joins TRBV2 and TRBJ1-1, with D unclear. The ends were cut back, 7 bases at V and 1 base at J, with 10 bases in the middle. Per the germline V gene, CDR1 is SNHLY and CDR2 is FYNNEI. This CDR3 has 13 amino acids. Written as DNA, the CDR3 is TGTGCCAGCACCTCCCCCGGGAACACTGAAGCTTTCTTT. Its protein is CASTSPGNTEAFF. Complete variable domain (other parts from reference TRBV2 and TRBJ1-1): EPEVTQTPSHQVTQMGQEVILRCVPISNHLYFYWYRQILGQKVEFLVSFYNNEISEKSEIFDDQFSVERPDGSNFTLKIRSTKLEDSAMYFCASTSPGNTEAFFGQGTRLTVV.

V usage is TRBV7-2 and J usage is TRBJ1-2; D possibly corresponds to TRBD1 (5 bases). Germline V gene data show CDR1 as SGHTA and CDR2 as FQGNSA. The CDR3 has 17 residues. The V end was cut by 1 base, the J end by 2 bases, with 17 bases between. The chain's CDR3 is CASSLGGGQGFNYGYTF. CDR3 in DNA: TGTGCCAGCAGCTTAGGGGGTGGGCAGGGCTTCAACTATGGCTACACCTTC.